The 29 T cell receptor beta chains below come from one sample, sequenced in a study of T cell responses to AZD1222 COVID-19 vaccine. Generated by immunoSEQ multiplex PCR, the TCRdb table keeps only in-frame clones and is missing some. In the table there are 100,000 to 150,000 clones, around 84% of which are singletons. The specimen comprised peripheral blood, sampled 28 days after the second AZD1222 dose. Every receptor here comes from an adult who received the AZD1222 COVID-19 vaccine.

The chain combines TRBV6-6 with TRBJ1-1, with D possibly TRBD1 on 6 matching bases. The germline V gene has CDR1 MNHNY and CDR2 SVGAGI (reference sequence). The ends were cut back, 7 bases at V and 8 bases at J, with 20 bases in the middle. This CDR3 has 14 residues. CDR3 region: CASNPTGYGPEAFF. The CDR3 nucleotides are TGTGCCAGCAATCCTACAGGGTATGGGCCCGAAGCTTTCTTT.

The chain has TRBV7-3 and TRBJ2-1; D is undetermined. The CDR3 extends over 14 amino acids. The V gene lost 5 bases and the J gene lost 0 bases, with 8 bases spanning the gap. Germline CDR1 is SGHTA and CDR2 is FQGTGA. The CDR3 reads CASSPFHSYNEQFF. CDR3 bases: TGTGCCAGCAGCCCCTTTCACTCCTACAATGAGCAGTTCTTC. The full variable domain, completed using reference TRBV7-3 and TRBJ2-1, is GAGVSQTPSNKVTEKGKYVELRCDPISGHTALYWYRQSLGQGPEFLIYFQGTGAADDSGLPNDRFFAVRPEGSVSTLKIQRTERGDSAVYLCASSPFHSYNEQFFGPGTRLTVL.

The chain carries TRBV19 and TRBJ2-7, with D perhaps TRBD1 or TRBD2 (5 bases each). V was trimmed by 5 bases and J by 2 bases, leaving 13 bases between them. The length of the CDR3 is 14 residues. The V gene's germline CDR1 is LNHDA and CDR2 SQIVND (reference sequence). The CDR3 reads CASSLTRGPYEQYF. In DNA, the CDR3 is TGTGCCAGTAGTCTAACCCGGGGACCCTACGAGCAGTACTTC.

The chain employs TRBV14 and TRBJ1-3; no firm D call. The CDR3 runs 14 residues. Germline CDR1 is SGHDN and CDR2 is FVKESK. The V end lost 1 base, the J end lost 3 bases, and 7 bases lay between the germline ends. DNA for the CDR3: TGTGCCAGCAGCCAAGCCCGGGATGGAAACACCATATATTTT. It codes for CASSQARDGNTIYF.

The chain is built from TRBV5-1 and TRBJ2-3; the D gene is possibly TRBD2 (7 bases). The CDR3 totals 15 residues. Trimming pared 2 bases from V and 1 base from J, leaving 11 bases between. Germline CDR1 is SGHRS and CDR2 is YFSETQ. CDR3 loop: CASSLRGGGTDTQYF. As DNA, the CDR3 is TGCGCCAGCAGCTTACGCGGGGGCGGCACAGATACGCAGTATTTT.

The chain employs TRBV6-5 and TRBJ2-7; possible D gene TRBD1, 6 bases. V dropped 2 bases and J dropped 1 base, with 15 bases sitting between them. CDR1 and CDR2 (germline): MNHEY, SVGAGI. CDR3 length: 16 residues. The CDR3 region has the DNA TGTGCCAGCAGTTACCGGCGAAACCAGGGGTCCTACGAGCAGTACTTC. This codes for CASSYRRNQGSYEQYF.

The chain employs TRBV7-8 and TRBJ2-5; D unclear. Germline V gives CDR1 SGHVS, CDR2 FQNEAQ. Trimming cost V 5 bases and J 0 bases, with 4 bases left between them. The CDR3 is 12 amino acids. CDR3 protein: CASSQYQETQYF. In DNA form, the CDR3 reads TGTGCCAGCAGCCAGTACCAAGAGACCCAGTACTTC.

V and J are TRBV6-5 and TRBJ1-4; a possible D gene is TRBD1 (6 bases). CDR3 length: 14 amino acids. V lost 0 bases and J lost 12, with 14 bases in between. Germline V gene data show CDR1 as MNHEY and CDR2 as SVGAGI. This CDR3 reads CASSYSTGLGQLFF. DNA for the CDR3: TGTGCCAGCAGTTACTCGACAGGTCTTGGGCAACTGTTTTTT.

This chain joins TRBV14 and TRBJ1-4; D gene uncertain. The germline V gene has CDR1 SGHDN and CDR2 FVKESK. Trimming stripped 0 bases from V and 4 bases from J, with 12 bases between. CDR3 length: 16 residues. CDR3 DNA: TGTGCCAGCAGCCAAGAGGCGAAAGACCTTAATGAAAAACTGTTTTTT. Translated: CASSQEAKDLNEKLFF. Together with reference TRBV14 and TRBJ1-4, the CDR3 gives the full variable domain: EAGVTQFPSHSVIEKGQTVTLRCDPISGHDNLYWYRRVMGKEIKFLLHFVKESKQDESGMPNNRFLAERTGGTYSTLKVQPAELEDSGVYFCASSQEAKDLNEKLFFGSGTQLSVL.

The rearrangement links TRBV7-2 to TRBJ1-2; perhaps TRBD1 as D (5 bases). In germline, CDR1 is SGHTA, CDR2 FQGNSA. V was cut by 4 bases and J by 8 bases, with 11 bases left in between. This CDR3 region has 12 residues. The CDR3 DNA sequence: TGTGCCAGCAGCTCCATGGGGGACGGCTACACCTTC. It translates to CASSSMGDGYTF.

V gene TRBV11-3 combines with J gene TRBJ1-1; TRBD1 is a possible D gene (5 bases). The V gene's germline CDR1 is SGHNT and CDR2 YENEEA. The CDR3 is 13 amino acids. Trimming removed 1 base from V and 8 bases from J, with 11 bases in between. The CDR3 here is CASSLGGGGEAFF. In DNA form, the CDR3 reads TGTGCCAGCAGCTTAGGGGGCGGGGGAGAAGCTTTCTTT.

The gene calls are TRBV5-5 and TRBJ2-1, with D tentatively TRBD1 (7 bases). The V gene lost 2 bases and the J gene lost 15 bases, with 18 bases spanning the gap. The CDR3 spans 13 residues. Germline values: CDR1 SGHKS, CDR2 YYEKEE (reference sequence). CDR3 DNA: TGTGCCAGCAGCTTTATTGACAGGGAGGTATGGTTCTTC. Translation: CASSFIDREVWFF.

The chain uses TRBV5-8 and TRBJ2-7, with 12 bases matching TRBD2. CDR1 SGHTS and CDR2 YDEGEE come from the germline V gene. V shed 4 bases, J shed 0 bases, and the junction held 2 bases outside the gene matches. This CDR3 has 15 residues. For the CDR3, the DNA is TGTGCCAGCAGCGGGACTAGCGGGTACTCCTACGAGCAGTACTTC. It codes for CASSGTSGYSYEQYF.

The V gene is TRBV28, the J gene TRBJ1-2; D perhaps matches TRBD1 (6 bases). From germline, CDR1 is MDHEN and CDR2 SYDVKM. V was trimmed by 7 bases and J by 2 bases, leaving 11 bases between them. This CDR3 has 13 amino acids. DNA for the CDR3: TGTGCCAGCACTAGGACAGACAACTATGGCTACACCTTC. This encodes CASTRTDNYGYTF.

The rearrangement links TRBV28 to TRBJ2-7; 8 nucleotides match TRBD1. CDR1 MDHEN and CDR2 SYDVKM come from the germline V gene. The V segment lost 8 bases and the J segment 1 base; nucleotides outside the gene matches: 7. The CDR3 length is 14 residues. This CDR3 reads CASLGQGTSYEQYF. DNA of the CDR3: TGTGCCAGCCTAGGACAGGGAACTTCCTACGAGCAGTACTTC.

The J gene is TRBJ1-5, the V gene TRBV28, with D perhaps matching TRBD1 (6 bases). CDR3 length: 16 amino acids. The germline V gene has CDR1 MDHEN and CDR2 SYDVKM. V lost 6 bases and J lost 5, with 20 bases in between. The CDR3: CASRVIRRGRDQPQHF. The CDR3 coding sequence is TGTGCCAGCAGGGTTATCCGGCGGGGGCGCGATCAGCCCCAGCATTTT.

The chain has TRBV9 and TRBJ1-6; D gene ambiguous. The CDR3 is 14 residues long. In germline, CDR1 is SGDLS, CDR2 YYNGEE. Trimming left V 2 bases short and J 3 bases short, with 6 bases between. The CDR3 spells CASSVTVYNSPLHF. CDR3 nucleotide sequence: TGTGCCAGCAGCGTTACAGTCTATAATTCACCCCTCCACTTT.

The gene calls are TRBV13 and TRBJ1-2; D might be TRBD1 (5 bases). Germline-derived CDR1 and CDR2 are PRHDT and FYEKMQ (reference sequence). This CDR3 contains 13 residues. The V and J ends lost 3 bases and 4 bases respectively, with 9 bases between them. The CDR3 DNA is TGTGCCAGCAGCTTGGGGCGCGGCTATGGCTACACCTTC. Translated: CASSLGRGYGYTF.

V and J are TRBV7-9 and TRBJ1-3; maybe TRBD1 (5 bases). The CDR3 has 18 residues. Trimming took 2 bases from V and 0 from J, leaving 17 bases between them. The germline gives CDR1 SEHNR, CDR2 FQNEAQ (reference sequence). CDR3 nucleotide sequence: TGTGCCAGCAGCTTATATACAGGCACTCTATACTCTGGAAACACCATATATTTT. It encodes CASSLYTGTLYSGNTIYF.

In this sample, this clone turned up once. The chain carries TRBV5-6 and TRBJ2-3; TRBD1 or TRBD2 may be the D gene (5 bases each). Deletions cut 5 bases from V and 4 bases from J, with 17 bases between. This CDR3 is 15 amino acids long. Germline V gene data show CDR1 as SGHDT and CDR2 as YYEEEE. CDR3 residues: CASRDRDQGPDTQYF. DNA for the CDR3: TGTGCCAGCAGGGACCGGGACCAGGGCCCAGATACGCAGTATTTT.

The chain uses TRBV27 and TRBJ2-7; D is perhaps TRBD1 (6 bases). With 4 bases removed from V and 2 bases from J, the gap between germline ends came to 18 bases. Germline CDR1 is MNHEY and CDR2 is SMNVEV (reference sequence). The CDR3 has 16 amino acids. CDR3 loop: CASSSLRTAATYEQYF. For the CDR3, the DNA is TGTGCCAGCAGTTCCCTCCGGACAGCCGCCACCTACGAGCAGTACTTC.

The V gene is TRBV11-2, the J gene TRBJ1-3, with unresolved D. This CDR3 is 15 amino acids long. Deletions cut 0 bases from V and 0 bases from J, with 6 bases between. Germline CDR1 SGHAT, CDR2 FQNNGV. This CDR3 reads CASSLDRFSGNTIYF. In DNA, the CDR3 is TGTGCCAGCAGCTTAGATAGATTCTCTGGAAACACCATATATTTT. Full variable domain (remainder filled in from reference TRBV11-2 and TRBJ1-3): EAGVAQSPRYKIIEKRQSVAFWCNPISGHATLYWYQQILGQGPKLLIQFQNNGVVDDSQLPKDRFSAERLKGVDSTLKIQPAKLEDSAVYLCASSLDRFSGNTIYFGEGSWLTVV.

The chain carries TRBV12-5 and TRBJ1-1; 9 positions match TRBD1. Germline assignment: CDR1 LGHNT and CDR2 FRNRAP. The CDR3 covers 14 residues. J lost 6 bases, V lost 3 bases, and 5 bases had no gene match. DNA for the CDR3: TGTGCTAGTGGTTTAGGGACAGGGATCTCTGAAGCTTTCTTT. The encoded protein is CASGLGTGISEAFF.

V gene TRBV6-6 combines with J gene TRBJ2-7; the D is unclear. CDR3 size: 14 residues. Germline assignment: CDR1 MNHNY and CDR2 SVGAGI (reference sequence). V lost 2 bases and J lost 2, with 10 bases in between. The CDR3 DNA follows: TGTGCCAGCAGTTACGGTCTCAGGACCTACGAGCAGTACTTC. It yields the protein CASSYGLRTYEQYF.

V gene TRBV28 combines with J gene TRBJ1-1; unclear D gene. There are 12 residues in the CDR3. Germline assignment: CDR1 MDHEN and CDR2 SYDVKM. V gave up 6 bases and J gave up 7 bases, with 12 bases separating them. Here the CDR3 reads CASRPDGREAFF. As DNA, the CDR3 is TGTGCCAGCAGACCTGACGGCCGTGAAGCTTTCTTT.

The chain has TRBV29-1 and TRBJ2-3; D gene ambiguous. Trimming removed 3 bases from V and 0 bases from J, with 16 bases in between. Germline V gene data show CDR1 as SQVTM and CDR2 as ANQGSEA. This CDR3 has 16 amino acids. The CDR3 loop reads CSVEARALGSTDTQYF. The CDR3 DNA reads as TGCAGCGTTGAGGCTCGCGCTCTTGGGAGCACAGATACGCAGTATTTT.

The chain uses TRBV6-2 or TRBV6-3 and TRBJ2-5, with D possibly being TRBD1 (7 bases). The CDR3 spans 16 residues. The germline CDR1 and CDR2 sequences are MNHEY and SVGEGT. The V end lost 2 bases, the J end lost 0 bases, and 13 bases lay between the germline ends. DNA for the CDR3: TGTGCCAGCAGTTACACGGCAGGGGGGTACCAAGAGACCCAGTACTTC. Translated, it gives CASSYTAGGYQETQYF.

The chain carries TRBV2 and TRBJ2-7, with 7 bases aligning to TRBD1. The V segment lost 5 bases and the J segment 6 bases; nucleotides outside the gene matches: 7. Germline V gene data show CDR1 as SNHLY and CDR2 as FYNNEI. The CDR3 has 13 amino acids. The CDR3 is CASSLGTAREQYF. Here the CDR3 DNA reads TGTGCCAGCAGTCTCGGGACAGCCCGCGAGCAGTACTTC.

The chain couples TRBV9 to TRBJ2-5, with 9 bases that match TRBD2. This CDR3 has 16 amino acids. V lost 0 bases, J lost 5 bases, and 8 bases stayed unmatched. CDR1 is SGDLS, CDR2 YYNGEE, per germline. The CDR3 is CASSVEPRGGQETQYF. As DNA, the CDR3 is TGTGCCAGCAGCGTAGAACCGCGGGGGGGCCAGGAGACCCAGTACTTC.